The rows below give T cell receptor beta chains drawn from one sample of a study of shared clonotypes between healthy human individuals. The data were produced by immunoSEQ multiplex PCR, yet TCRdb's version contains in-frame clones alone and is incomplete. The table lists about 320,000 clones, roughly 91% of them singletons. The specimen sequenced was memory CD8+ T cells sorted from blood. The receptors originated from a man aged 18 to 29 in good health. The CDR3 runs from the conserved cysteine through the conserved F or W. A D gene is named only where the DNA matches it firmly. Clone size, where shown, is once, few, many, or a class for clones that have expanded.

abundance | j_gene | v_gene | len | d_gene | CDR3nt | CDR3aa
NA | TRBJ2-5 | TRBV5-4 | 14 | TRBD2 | TGTGCCAGCAGCCTCGGGACTAGGGAAAAGACCCAGTACTTC | CASSLGTREKTQYF
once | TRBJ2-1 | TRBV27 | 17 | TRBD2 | TGTGCCAGCAGTTTATCCCCAGGAGCGGGGGGGTACAATGAGCAGTTCTTC | CASSLSPGAGGYNEQFF
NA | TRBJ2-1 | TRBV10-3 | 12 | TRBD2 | TGTGCCACTTCCCTCACTAGCGGGAGTTGGTTCTTC | CATSLTSGSWFF
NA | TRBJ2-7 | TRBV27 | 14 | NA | TGTGCCAGCAGTTACGTAGGTCGGGACTACGAGCAGTACTTC | CASSYVGRDYEQYF
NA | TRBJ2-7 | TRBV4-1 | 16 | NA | TGCGCCAGCAGCCGCTCAGGGGGGGATCGCTTCTACGAGCAGTACTTC | CASSRSGGDRFYEQYF
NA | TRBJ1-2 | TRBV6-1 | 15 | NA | TGTGCCAGCAGTGAAGTCACCGCTGGGCACTATGGCTACACCTTC | CASSEVTAGHYGYTF
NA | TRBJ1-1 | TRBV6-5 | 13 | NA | TGTGCCAGCAGTTACTCGACGGGTGCTGAAGCTTTCTTT | CASSYSTGAEAFF
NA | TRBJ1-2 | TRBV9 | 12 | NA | TGTGCCAGCAGCGTATATGAGAATGGCTACACCTTC | CASSVYENGYTF
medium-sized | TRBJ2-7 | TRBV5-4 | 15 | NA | TGTGCCAGCAGCTCTTTAGACGGGAACATCTTGGAGCAGTACTTC | CASSSLDGNILEQYF
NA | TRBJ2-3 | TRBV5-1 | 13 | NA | TGCGCCAGCAGCTTGGCCATAGGGGATACGCAGTATTTT | CASSLAIGDTQYF
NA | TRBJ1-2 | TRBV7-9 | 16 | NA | TGTGCCAGCACCCCTTCCACAGATTTAATTAACTATGGCTACACCTTC | CASTPSTDLINYGYTF
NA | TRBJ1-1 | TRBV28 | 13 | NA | TGTGCCAGCAGCCTCGGAGGGGACACTGAAGCTTTCTTT | CASSLGGDTEAFF
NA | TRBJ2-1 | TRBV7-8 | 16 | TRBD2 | TGTGCCAGCAGCTTCCCCGGGGGGGGCTCCTACAATGAGCAGTTCTTC | CASSFPGGGSYNEQFF
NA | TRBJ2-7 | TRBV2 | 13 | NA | TGTGCCAGCGAGGGCAGCGGCACCTACGAGCAGTACTTC | CASEGSGTYEQYF
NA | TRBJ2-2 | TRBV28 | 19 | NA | TGTGCCAGCAGTTTCCCACTCATAGAAACGGGGGTAAACACCGGGGAGCTGTTTTTT | CASSFPLIETGVNTGELFF
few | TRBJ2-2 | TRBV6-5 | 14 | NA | TGTGCCAGCAGTTACTTCGCTGGCACCGGGGAGCTGTTTTTT | CASSYFAGTGELFF
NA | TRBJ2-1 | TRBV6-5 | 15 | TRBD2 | TGTGCCAGCAGGGAGGGACTAGGGTCCTACAATGAGCAGTTCTTC | CASREGLGSYNEQFF
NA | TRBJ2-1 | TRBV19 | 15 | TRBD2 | TGTGCCAGTAGTATCCTTAGCGGGGGCTACAATGAGCAGTTCTTC | CASSILSGGYNEQFF
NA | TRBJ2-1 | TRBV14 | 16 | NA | TGTGCCAGCAGCCAACCCCCGGGAGCGTACTACAATGAGCAGTTCTTC | CASSQPPGAYYNEQFF
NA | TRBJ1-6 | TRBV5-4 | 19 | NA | TGTGCCAGCAGCTTGGAAAACAGCCTAGGAAGCTCCTATAATTCACCCCTCCACTTT | CASSLENSLGSSYNSPLHF
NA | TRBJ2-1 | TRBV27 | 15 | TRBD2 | TGTGCCAGCAGTTTAGGAGCGGGAGCCCACAATGAGCAGTTCTTC | CASSLGAGAHNEQFF
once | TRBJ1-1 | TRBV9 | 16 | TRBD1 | TGTGCCAGCAGCCCGGGTCCCGGGACAGTGAACACTGAAGCTTTCTTT | CASSPGPGTVNTEAFF
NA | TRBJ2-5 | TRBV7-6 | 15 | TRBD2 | TGTGCCAGCAGAGGCACAGACGGCGGGGGGGCCTCCCAGTACTTC | CASRGTDGGGASQYF
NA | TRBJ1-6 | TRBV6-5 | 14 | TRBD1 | TGTGCCAGCAGTTACTCAGAGGGGGCTTCACCCCTCCACTTT | CASSYSEGASPLHF
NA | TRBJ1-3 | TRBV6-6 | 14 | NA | TGTGCCAGCAGTTCAGGGGCGCTTGGAAACACCATATATTTT | CASSSGALGNTIYF
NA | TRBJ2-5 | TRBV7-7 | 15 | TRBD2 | TGTGCTAGCAGCCCAACTAGCGGGAGGGGAGAGACCCAGTACTTC | CASSPTSGRGETQYF
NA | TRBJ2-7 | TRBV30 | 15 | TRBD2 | TGTGCCGGGACCTTTTGGAGACTAGCAATCTACGAGCAGTACTTC | CAGTFWRLAIYEQYF
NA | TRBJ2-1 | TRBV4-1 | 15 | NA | TGCGCCAGCAGCCAAGACCTCGGGGACTACAATGAGCAGTTCTTC | CASSQDLGDYNEQFF
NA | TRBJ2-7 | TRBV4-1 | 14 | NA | TGCGCCAGCAGCCACCGGGATCTCTCCTACGAGCAGTACTTC | CASSHRDLSYEQYF
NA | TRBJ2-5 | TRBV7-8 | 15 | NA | TGTGCCAGCAGCTCCCTACCGGGACTCGAAGAGACCCAGTACTTC | CASSSLPGLEETQYF
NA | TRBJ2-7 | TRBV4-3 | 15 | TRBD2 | TGCGCCAGCAGCCATTCGCTAGCGGGAGGGCCCGAGCAGTACTTC | CASSHSLAGGPEQYF
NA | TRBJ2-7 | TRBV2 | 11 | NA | TGTGCCAGCAGGGGGGTATACGAGCAGTACTTC | CASRGVYEQYF
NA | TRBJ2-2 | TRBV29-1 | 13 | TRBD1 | TGCAGCGTGGGACAGTCGAACACCGGGGAGCTGTTTTTT | CSVGQSNTGELFF
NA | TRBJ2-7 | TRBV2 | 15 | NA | TGTGCCAGCAGTGAATTGGTGAGCGTCTCCTACGAGCAGTACTTC | CASSELVSVSYEQYF
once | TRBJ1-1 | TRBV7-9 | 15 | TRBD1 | TGTGCCAGCAGCTTAACCGGACAGGGAACCACTGAAGCTTTCTTT | CASSLTGQGTTEAFF
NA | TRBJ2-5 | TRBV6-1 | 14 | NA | TGTGCCAGCAGCTACTACAGGGTCCAAGAGACCCAGTACTTC | CASSYYRVQETQYF
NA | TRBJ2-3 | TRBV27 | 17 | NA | TGTGCCAGCAGTTTAAATCGAGATGTGTTTTTCACAGATACGCAGTATTTT | CASSLNRDVFFTDTQYF
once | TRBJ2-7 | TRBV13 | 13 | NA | TGTGCCAGCAGCCCTACAGGCGAAGGCGAGCAGTACTTC | CASSPTGEGEQYF
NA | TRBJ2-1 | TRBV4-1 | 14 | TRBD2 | TGCGCCAGCAGCCAAGATAGACTAGCGGGGGAGCAGTTCTTC | CASSQDRLAGEQFF
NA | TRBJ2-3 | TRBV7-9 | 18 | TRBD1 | TGTGCCAGCAGCTTATCCTCAACAGGGGGTATGGGAACAGATACGCAGTATTTT | CASSLSSTGGMGTDTQYF
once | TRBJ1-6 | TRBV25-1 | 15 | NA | TGTGCCAGCAGCGACCGTCAAAGCCATAATTCACCCCTCCACTTT | CASSDRQSHNSPLHF
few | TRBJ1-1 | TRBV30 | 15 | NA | TGTGCCTGGAGTGTCGTTAACCCCGTGAACACTGAAGCTTTCTTT | CAWSVVNPVNTEAFF
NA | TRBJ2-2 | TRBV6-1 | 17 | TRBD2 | TGTGCCAGCAGTGATGGGACTAGCGGGCAGAACACCGGGGAGCTGTTTTTT | CASSDGTSGQNTGELFF
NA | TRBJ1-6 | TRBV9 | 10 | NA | TGTGCCAGCGGGGAGCCACCCCTCCACTTT | CASGEPPLHF
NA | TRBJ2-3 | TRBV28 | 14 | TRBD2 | TGTGCCAGCAGTCTCGGACTAGCGGCAGATACGCAGTATTTT | CASSLGLAADTQYF
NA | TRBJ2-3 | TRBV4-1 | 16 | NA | TGCGCCAGCAGCTACGGTTTTGGGGCTAGCACAGATACGCAGTATTTT | CASSYGFGASTDTQYF
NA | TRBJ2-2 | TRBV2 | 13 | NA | TGTGCCAGCAGTTCCACGGGGACCGGGGAGCTGTTTTTT | CASSSTGTGELFF